The 4 T cell receptor beta chains listed next were all sequenced from one sample in a study of beta chain features in type 1 diabetes. Investigators reverse transcribed all isolated RNA, so they sequenced expressed TCRB transcripts. Clones were read by immunoSEQ multiplex PCR, and TCRdb kept only the in-frame ones, dropping some. The data contain 150,000 to 200,000 clones, approximately 9.1% of them singletons. The material sequenced was central memory CD4+ T cells from blood. Every receptor here comes from a woman aged 18-35 years in good health.

This clone was recorded a few times. CDR3 sequence reads: CASSVDGAQGSPLHF. In DNA, the CDR3 is TGTGCCAGCAGCGTAGATGGGGCGCAGGGTTCACCCCTCCACTTT. This chain links TRBV9 with TRBJ1-6, with D possibly matching TRBD1 (5 bases). V lost 0 bases and J lost 9, with 13 bases in between. Germline V CDR1 and CDR2: SGDLS, YYNGEE. This CDR3 region has 15 residues.

V usage is TRBV6-5 and J usage is TRBJ2-1; 12 bases map to TRBD2. The V gene's germline CDR1 is MNHEY and CDR2 SVGAGI. The CDR3 consists of 16 residues. The junction had 3 bases not matched to a gene; V was cut back by 0 bases and J by 6 bases. DNA of the CDR3: TGTGCCAGCAGTTACTCGACTAGCGGGAGTCTCAATGAGCAGTTCTTC. Translation: CASSYSTSGSLNEQFF.

The CDR3, as DNA: TGTGCCAGCAGTGTCGGCGGGAGTCTGTACAATGAGCAGTTCTTC. Its translation is CASSVGGSLYNEQFF. The genes are TRBV6-5 and TRBJ2-1, with 7 nucleotides matching TRBD2. J gave up 4 bases and V 5 bases, and 8 bases lay outside the gene matches. The CDR3 is made up of 15 amino acids. Germline values: CDR1 MNHEY, CDR2 SVGAGI.

This clone has a handful of counts. The chain uses TRBV4-1 and TRBJ2-7; 7 nucleotides agree with TRBD2. Trimming removed 5 bases from V and 9 bases from J; junction bases left unmatched: 4. This CDR3 comprises 11 residues. Germline CDR1 is MGHRA and CDR2 is YSYEKL. The CDR3 DNA reads as TGCGCCAGCAGCTCGGGGGGTTCGCAGTACTTC. This gives the protein CASSSGGSQYF.